Listed here are 6 T cell receptor beta chains from one sample, sequenced in a study of T-cell memory formation after mild COVID-19. Via MiXCR, TCRdb re-called the 5' RACE reads, giving one row per CDR3 protein. The data show about 360,000 distinct CDR3 sequences, 13% to 15% seen once. Sequenced sample: PBMCs or a T cell subset sorted from them (not recorded which). The source of these receptors is a man aged 18 to 30 who had mild COVID-19 (a few samples of this study predate the infection). Cell type and time point are not known.

This clonotype has at least ten counts. The rearrangement joins TRBV6-5 to TRBJ1-6, with unresolved D. V lost 3 bases to trimming and J lost 3 bases, with 15 bases between them. CDR1 is MNHEY, CDR2 SVGAGI, per germline. This CDR3 is built from 17 residues. Written as DNA, the CDR3 is TGTGCCAGCAGTTATGGGTCCACCACCGACTATAATTCACCCCTCCACTTT. Its protein is CASSYGSTTDYNSPLHF.

The chain links TRBV6-2 or TRBV6-3 to TRBJ1-1; TRBD1 might be the D (6 bases). Per the germline V gene, CDR1 is MNHEY and CDR2 is SVGEGT. The CDR3 is made up of 14 amino acids. Trimming took off 7 bases at V and 2 bases at J, with 14 bases between the two ends. CDR3 protein: CASTYREFNTEAFF. CDR3 DNA: TGTGCCAGCACCTACAGGGAGTTCAACACTGAAGCTTTCTTT.

This clonotype was picked up many times. The chain couples TRBV7-8 to TRBJ2-3; 8 positions match TRBD2. CDR1 and CDR2 from the germline V gene are SGHVS and FQNEAQ. V was clipped by 4 bases and J by 6 bases; unmatched bases: 12. The CDR3 runs 16 residues. The CDR3 sequence is CASSYTLSGGADTQYF. DNA of the CDR3: TGTGCCAGCAGCTATACTCTAAGCGGGGGCGCGGATACGCAGTATTTT. Full variable domain (rest looked up from reference TRBV7-8 and TRBJ2-3): GAGVSQSPRYKVAKRGQDVALRCDPISGHVSLFWYQQALGQGPEFLTYFQNEAQLDKSGLPSDRFFAERPEGSVSTLKIQRTQQEDSAVYLCASSYTLSGGADTQYFGPGTRLTVL.

In its sample, this clonotype was seen many times. The chain carries TRBV7-9 and TRBJ1-2, with D perhaps TRBD1 (6 bases). The germline V gene has CDR1 SEHNR and CDR2 FQNEAQ (reference sequence). The V and J ends lost 3 bases and 8 bases respectively, with 19 bases between them. The CDR3 totals 15 residues. CDR3 amino acids: CASSFLTDSGLGYTF. The CDR3 nucleotides are TGTGCCAGCAGCTTCTTAACGGACAGCGGTCTGGGCTACACCTTC.

In its sample, this clonotype was seen a few times. The V gene is TRBV20-1, the J gene TRBJ1-6; weak D call: TRBD1 (6 bases). The germline CDR1 and CDR2 sequences are DFQATT and SNEGSKA (reference sequence). The CDR3 runs to 16 residues. Trimming took off 0 bases at V and 9 bases at J, with 18 bases between the two ends. The CDR3 is CSARDVHRGASSPLHF. Here the CDR3 DNA reads TGCAGTGCTAGAGATGTTCACCGGGGGGCTAGTTCACCCCTCCACTTT.

V is TRBV21-1 and J is TRBJ2-4; the D call TRBD1 from the table was never checked on the DNA. TRBV21-1 is a listed pseudogene. The CDR3 contains 14 residues. CDR3 bases: TGTGCCAGCGGTAACACAGGGAAAGGCGACATTCAGTACTTC. It specifies CASGNTGKGDIQYF.